Presented here are 22 T cell receptor beta chains from one specimen sequenced in a study of cytomegalovirus exposure and HLA in healthy donors. This table comes from immunoSEQ multiplex PCR, and its TCRdb copy is limited to in-frame clones, with some not included. The sample yields more than 250,000 clones, roughly 87% seen once. The sequenced sample consisted of PBMCs. These receptors all stem from a woman in her thirties in good health and CMV-seropositive.

The chain joins TRBV7-9 to TRBJ2-3; 10 nucleotides align to TRBD2. Germline CDR1 and CDR2: SEHNR and FQNEAQ (reference sequence). Trimming took 7 bases from V and 4 from J; bases not matched to a gene: 5. The CDR3 sequence is 14 residues long. Here the CDR3 DNA reads TGTGCCAGCACCCAAGGACTAGCGGCAGATACGCAGTATTTT. Residues: CASTQGLAADTQYF.

This chain links TRBV9 with TRBJ1-1; D ambiguous. Trimming stripped 4 bases from V and 0 bases from J, with 13 bases between. There are 15 residues in the CDR3. Germline V CDR1 and CDR2: SGDLS, YYNGEE. CDR3 bases: TGTGCCAGCAGCCCGGGTTGGATGGTGAACACTGAAGCTTTCTTT. It encodes CASSPGWMVNTEAFF. Filled out from reference TRBV9 and TRBJ1-1, the complete variable domain reads DSGVTQTPKHLITATGQRVTLRCSPRSGDLSVYWYQQSLDQGLQFLIQYYNGEERAKGNILERFSAQQFPDLHSELNLSSLELGDSALYFCASSPGWMVNTEAFFGQGTRLTVV.

The chain has TRBV2 and TRBJ1-2; D not resolved. The CDR3 covers 15 residues. V was cut by 8 bases and J by 5 bases, with 21 bases left in between. The germline CDR1 and CDR2 sequences are SNHLY and FYNNEI. CDR3 protein: CASLTTRITQYGYTF. The CDR3, as DNA: TGTGCCAGCCTCACAACGAGGATCACACAATATGGCTACACCTTC.

The chain has TRBV6-1 and TRBJ1-2; 7 bases are shared with TRBD1. The CDR3 is 16 residues long. The V and J ends lost 4 bases and 6 bases, in that order; junction bases with no gene match: 14. Germline CDR1 and CDR2: MNHNS and SASEGT. CDR3 sequence (DNA): TGTGCCAGCAGTGTAAGCGAAAGCCGGGACAGAGATGGCTACACCTTC. Its protein product is CASSVSESRDRDGYTF.

V usage is TRBV11-2 and J usage is TRBJ2-6, with unresolved D. Trimming removed 2 bases at V and 0 bases at J, with 5 bases between. There are 15 residues in the CDR3. From germline, CDR1 is SGHAT and CDR2 FQNNGV. The CDR3 nucleotides read TGTGCCAGCAGCTTATACAGCTCTGGGGCCAACGTCCTGACTTTC. This translates into CASSLYSSGANVLTF.

This chain links TRBV6-6 with TRBJ2-7; 9 bases line up with TRBD2. Trimming removed 5 bases from V and 4 bases from J; junction bases left unmatched: 9. The CDR3 runs 15 residues. Germline V gives CDR1 MNHNY, CDR2 SVGAGI (reference sequence). The CDR3 sequence is CASSDISGSRYEQYF. The CDR3 bases are TGTGCCAGCAGTGATATTAGCGGGAGTCGATACGAGCAGTACTTC.

The chain carries TRBV29-1 and TRBJ2-2; possible D gene TRBD1, 6 bases. Looked up from germline, CDR1 is SQVTM and CDR2 is ANQGSEA. V dropped 3 bases and J dropped 5 bases, with 19 bases sitting between them. This CDR3 has 16 residues. The CDR3 spells CSVEGAGLRNTGELFF. In DNA, the CDR3 is TGCAGCGTTGAGGGGGCGGGCCTAAGAAATACCGGGGAGCTGTTTTTT.

This clone has only one observation. The V and J genes are TRBV19 and TRBJ1-1; TRBD1 is a possible D gene (6 bases). There are 14 residues in the CDR3. The V end lost 5 bases, the J end lost 4 bases, and 14 bases lay between the germline ends. Germline V lookup: CDR1 LNHDA, CDR2 SQIVND (reference sequence). The CDR3 sequence is CASSGKGGSTEAFF. The CDR3 nucleotides are TGTGCCAGTAGTGGTAAGGGGGGGAGCACTGAAGCTTTCTTT.

The V call is TRBV20-1, the J call TRBJ2-7; 7 bases map to TRBD1. V was clipped by 3 bases and J by 4 bases; unmatched bases: 0. The V gene's germline CDR1 is DFQATT and CDR2 SNEGSKA (reference sequence). The CDR3 loop spans 11 amino acids. CDR3 sequence reads: CSARGQYEQYF. The CDR3 DNA reads as TGCAGTGCTAGGGGACAGTACGAGCAGTACTTC.

Only a few counts were recorded for this clone. This rearrangement joins TRBV28 to TRBJ2-7; 10 bases line up with TRBD1. The CDR3 consists of 14 residues. Germline CDR1 is MDHEN and CDR2 is SYDVKM. The V gene end was trimmed by 6 bases and the J gene end by 6 bases; junction bases not matched to a gene: 8. The DNA of the CDR3 is TGTGCCAGCAGCAGTCAAGACAGGGGGCTCGAGCAGTACTTC. It codes for CASSSQDRGLEQYF. The entire variable domain, with the rest obtained from reference TRBV28 and TRBJ2-7, is as follows: DVKVTQSSRYLVKRTGEKVFLECVQDMDHENMFWYRQDPGLGLRLIYFSYDVKMKEKGDIPEGYSVSREKKERFSLILESASTNQTSMYLCASSSQDRGLEQYFGPGTRLTVT.

CDR3 residues: CASSSPGQINTEAFF. DNA of the CDR3: TGTGCCAGCAGTTCCCCGGGACAGATCAACACTGAAGCTTTCTTT. The chain links TRBV27 to TRBJ1-1; 7 nucleotides agree with TRBD1. The CDR3 loop spans 15 amino acids. The germline CDR1 and CDR2 sequences are MNHEY and SMNVEV (reference sequence). V lost 4 bases to trimming and J lost 2 bases; unmatched junction nucleotides: 7.

The genes are TRBV15 and TRBJ2-1, with D perhaps TRBD1 (7 bases). V was pared by 4 bases and J by 2 bases, with 15 bases between. The CDR3 consists of 16 residues. Germline V gene data show CDR1 as LNHNV and CDR2 as YYDKDF (reference sequence). This CDR3 is CATSKSGQGAYNEQFF. The CDR3 region has the DNA TGTGCCACCAGCAAGAGCGGGCAGGGGGCCTACAATGAGCAGTTCTTC.

CDR3 DNA: TGCAGTGCAAGGCAGGGGATCGAGCAGTACTTC. Translating gives CSARQGIEQYF. The V gene is TRBV20-1, the J gene TRBJ2-7; D may be TRBD1 (6 bases). This CDR3 has 11 residues. V was pared by 6 bases and J by 6 bases, with 12 bases between. Germline values: CDR1 DFQATT, CDR2 SNEGSKA (reference sequence).

The chain uses TRBV29-1 and TRBJ1-1; D may be TRBD1 (5 bases). From germline, CDR1 is SQVTM and CDR2 ANQGSEA. Trimming pared 5 bases from V and 4 bases from J, leaving 17 bases between. This CDR3 has 14 amino acids. The CDR3 bases are TGCAGCGTTTTGGACACCGGCGGAAGCACTGAAGCTTTCTTT. Its protein product is CSVLDTGGSTEAFF. The whole variable domain, filled in from reference TRBV29-1 and TRBJ1-1, reads SAVISQKPSRDICQRGTSLTIQCQVDSQVTMMFWYRQQPGQSLTLIATANQGSEATYESGFVIDKFPISRPNLTFSTLTVSNMSPEDSSIYLCSVLDTGGSTEAFFGQGTRLTVV.

The V and J genes are TRBV4-3 and TRBJ1-2; 8 bases fit TRBD1. The junction had 0 bases not matched to a gene; V was cut back by 0 bases and J by 0 bases. Looked up from germline, CDR1 is LGHNA and CDR2 is YSLEER. The CDR3 sequence is 15 residues long. The CDR3: CASSQEDRANYGYTF. Written as DNA, the CDR3 is TGCGCCAGCAGCCAAGAGGACAGGGCTAACTATGGCTACACCTTC.

The rearrangement joins TRBV15 to TRBJ2-7; TRBD1 aligns across 11 bases. The CDR3 has 16 amino acids. V shed 5 bases, J shed 4 bases, and the junction held 10 bases outside the gene matches. CDR1 and CDR2 from the germline V gene are LNHNV and YYDKDF (reference sequence). CDR3 sequence: CATSRAGGQGAYEQYF. As DNA, the CDR3 is TGTGCCACCAGCCGGGCCGGTGGACAGGGGGCGTACGAGCAGTACTTC.

The V and J genes are TRBV27 and TRBJ1-2, with 9 bases fitting TRBD1. The CDR3 consists of 14 residues. V shed 3 bases, J shed 7 bases, and the junction held 6 bases outside the gene matches. Germline V CDR1 and CDR2: MNHEY, SMNVEV (reference sequence). CDR3 residues: CASSFYDRGTGYTF. DNA for the CDR3: TGTGCCAGCAGTTTCTACGACAGGGGGACTGGCTACACCTTC.

The rearrangement uses TRBV15 and TRBJ2-7; perhaps D is TRBD1 or TRBD2 (5 bases each). Deletions cut 0 bases from V and 3 bases from J, with 12 bases between. This CDR3 is 15 amino acids long. Germline values: CDR1 LNHNV, CDR2 YYDKDF (reference sequence). The CDR3, as DNA: TGTGCCACCAGCAGAGATATGGGACGCTTCTACGAGCAGTACTTC. Encoded protein: CATSRDMGRFYEQYF.

This chain connects TRBV6-6 to TRBJ1-3; no definite D call. Germline CDR1 and CDR2: MNHNY and SVGAGI (reference sequence). The length of the CDR3 is 12 residues. The CDR3 DNA follows: TGTCCACCGCGGATCTCTGGAAACACCATATATTTT. Its translation is CPPRISGNTIYF.

This clone was observed once. The V and J genes are TRBV30 and TRBJ1-1; a possible D gene is TRBD1 (5 bases). The CDR3 is 19 amino acids. V lost 1 base, J lost 0 bases, and 24 bases lay in between. CDR1 and CDR2 (germline): GTSNPN, SVGIG (reference sequence). The CDR3 loop reads CAWSASTRSVRGMNTEAFF. DNA of the CDR3: TGTGCCTGGAGTGCCTCAACCAGGTCCGTAAGGGGCATGAACACTGAAGCTTTCTTT.

The chain recombines TRBV6-1 with TRBJ2-3; D gene ambiguous. CDR1 MNHNS and CDR2 SASEGT come from the germline V gene. The CDR3 has 15 amino acids. The V end lost 4 bases, the J end lost 3 bases, and 14 bases lay between the germline ends. The CDR3 protein is CASSVGQPGTDTQYF. For the CDR3, the DNA is TGTGCCAGCAGTGTTGGGCAGCCCGGTACAGATACGCAGTATTTT.

The rearrangement joins TRBV28 to TRBJ2-2; 7 positions agree with TRBD1. J gave up 4 bases and V 5 bases, and 7 bases lay outside the gene matches. Germline V gene data show CDR1 as MDHEN and CDR2 as SYDVKM. The CDR3 runs to 15 residues. The chain's CDR3 is CASSQGGAGTGELFF. The DNA of the CDR3 is TGTGCCAGCAGTCAAGGGGGCGCGGGCACCGGGGAGCTGTTTTTT.